This TCR beta chain was observed in a study of blood T cell repertoires in COVID-19. For the study at large: From the United States, Italy and Spain came samples of acute and convalescent COVID-19. PBMCs, B-cell-depleted T cells, or T cells were the source of the cDNA or gDNA that made up the material.

Original processing methods: Amplification of reference gene primers was used by the study to estimate nucleated cell counts. The table came from immunoSEQ multiplex PCR; TCRdb's copy has only in-frame clones and leaves some out. V and J calls and clone size are as listed in that table; D and trimming were resolved from the DNA. The profile shows approximately 31,000 clones, 80% to 90% of them singletons. Trimming cost V 3 bases and J 3 bases; bases outside gene matches: 10. Germline V gene sequence: CDR1 KGHSH, CDR2 LQKENI. CDR3 length equals 16 residues. Sequencing input: peripheral blood. This chain joins TRBV18 and TRBJ1-1, with 7 bases aligning to TRBD1. The receptor was isolated from a woman of 80 years or more with active or convalescent COVID-19. The CDR3 is CASSPKRRQGDTEAFF. As DNA, the CDR3 is TGTGCCAGCTCACCTAAGCGCCGGCAGGGGGACACTGAAGCTTTCTTT.